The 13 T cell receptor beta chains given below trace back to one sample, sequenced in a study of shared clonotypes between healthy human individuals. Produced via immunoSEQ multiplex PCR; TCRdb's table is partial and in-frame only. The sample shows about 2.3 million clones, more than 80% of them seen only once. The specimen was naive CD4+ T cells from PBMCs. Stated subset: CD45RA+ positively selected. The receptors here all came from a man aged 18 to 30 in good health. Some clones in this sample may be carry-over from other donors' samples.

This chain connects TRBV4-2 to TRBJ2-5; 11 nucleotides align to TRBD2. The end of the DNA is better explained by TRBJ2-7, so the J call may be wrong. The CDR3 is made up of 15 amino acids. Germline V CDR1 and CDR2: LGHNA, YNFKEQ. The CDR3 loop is CASSQRLAGSSEQYF. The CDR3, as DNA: TGTGCCAGCAGCCAAAGACTAGCGGGGTCCAGCGAGCAGTACTTC.

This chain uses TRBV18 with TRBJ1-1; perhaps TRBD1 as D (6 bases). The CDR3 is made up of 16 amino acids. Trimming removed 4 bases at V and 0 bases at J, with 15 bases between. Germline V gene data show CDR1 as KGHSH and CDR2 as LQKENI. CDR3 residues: CASSLGQPLMNTEAFF. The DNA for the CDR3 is TGTGCCAGCTCACTAGGACAGCCTCTGATGAACACTGAAGCTTTCTTT.

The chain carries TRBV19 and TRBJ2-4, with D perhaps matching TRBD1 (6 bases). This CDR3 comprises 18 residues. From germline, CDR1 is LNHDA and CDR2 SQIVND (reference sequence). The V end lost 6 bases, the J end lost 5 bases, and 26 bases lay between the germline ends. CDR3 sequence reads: CASRPWMGAGHLQNIQYF. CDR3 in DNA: TGTGCCAGTAGGCCATGGATGGGGGCAGGGCATTTACAAAACATTCAGTACTTC.

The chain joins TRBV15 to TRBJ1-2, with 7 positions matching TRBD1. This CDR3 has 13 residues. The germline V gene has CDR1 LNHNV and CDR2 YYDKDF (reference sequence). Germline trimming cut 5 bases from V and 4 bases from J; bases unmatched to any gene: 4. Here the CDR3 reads CATSGGTAYGYTF. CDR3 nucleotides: TGTGCCACCAGCGGTGGGACAGCCTATGGCTACACCTTC.

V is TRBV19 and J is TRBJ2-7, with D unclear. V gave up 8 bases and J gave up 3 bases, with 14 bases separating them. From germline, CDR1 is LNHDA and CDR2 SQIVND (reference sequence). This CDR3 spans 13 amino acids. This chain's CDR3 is CASSVTYFYEQYF. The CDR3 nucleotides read TGTGCCAGTTCCGTGACATATTTCTACGAGCAGTACTTC. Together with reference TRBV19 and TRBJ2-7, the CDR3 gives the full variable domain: DGGITQSPKYLFRKEGQNVTLSCEQNLNHDAMYWYRQDPGQGLRLIYYSQIVNDFQKGDIAEGYSVSREKKESFPLTVTSAQKNPTAFYLCASSVTYFYEQYFGPGTRLTVT.

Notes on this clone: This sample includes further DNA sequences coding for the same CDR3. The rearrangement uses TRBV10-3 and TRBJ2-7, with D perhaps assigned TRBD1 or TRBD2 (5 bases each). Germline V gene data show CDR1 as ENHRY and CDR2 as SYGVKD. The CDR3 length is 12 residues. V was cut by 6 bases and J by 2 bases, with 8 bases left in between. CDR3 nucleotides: TGTGCCATCAGGGGACCGACCTACGAGCAGTACTTC. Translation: CAIRGPTYEQYF.

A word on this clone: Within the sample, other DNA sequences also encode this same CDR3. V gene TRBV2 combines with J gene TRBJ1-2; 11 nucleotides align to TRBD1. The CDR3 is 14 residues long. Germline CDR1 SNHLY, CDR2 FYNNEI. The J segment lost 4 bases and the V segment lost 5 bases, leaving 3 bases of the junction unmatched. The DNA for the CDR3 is TGTGCCAGCAGTTGGGACAGGGGGAGCTATGGCTACACCTTC. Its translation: CASSWDRGSYGYTF.

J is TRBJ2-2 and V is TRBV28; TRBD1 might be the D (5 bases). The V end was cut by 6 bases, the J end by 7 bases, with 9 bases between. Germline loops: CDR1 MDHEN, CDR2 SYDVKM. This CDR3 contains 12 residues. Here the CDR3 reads CASSSDSGELFF. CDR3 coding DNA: TGTGCCAGCAGCTCTGACAGCGGGGAGCTGTTTTTT.

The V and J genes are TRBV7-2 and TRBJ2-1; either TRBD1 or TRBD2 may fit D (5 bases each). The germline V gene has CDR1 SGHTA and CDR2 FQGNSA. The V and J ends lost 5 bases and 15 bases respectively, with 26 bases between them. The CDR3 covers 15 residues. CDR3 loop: CASSVVWGPTSVRFF. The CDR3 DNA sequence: TGTGCCAGCAGCGTGGTATGGGGACCCACGTCGGTCCGGTTCTTC.

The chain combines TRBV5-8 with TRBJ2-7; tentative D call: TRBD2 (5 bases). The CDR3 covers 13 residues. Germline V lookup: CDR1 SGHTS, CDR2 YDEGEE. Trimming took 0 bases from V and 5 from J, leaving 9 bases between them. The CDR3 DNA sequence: TGTGCCAGCAGCTTGGGCCCCGGGGACGAGCAGTACTTC. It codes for CASSLGPGDEQYF. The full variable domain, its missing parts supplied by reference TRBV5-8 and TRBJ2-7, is EAGVTQSPTHLIKTRGQQATLRCSPISGHTSVYWYQQALGLGLQFLLWYDEGEERNRGNFPPRFSGRQFPNYSSELNVNALELEDSALYLCASSLGPGDEQYFGPGTRLTVT.

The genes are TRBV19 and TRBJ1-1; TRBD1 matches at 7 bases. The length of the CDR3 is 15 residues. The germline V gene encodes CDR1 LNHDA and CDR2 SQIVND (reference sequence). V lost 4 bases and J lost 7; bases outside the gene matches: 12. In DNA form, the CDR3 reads TGTGCCAGTAGTACCGGGACAGATTTTCGGGTTGAAGCTTTCTTT. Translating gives CASSTGTDFRVEAFF.

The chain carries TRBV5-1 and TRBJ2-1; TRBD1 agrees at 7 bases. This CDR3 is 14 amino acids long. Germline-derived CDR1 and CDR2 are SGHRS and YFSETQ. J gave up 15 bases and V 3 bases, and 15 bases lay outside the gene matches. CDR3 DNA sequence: TGCGCCAGCAGCTCACCCGACAGGGTTTTAAATCGGTTCTTC. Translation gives CASSSPDRVLNRFF. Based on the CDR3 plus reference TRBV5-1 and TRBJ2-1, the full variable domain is KAGVTQTPRYLIKTRGQQVTLSCSPISGHRSVSWYQQTPGQGLQFLFEYFSETQRNKGNFPGRFSGRQFSNSRSEMNVSTLELGDSALYLCASSSPDRVLNRFFGPGTRLTVL.

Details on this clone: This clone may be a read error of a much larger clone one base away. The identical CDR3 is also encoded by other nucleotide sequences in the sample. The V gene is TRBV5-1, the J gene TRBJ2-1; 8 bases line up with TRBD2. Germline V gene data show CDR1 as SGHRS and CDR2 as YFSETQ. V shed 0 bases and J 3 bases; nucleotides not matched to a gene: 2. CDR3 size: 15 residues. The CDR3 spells CASSLELADYNEQFF. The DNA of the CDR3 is TGCGCCAGCAGCTTGGAACTAGCGGACTACAATGAGCAGTTCTTC.